The next 21 T cell receptor beta chains were all read from a single sample in a study of blood T cell repertoires in COVID-19. Clones were read by immunoSEQ multiplex PCR, and TCRdb kept only the in-frame ones, dropping some. The repertoire holds roughly 200,000 clones, 70% to 85% seen once, with about 12% in the top ten. Sequenced: peripheral blood. Every receptor here comes from a human donor in a cohort sampled during active COVID-19.

This clone was detected only a few times. The chain is built from TRBV6-4 and TRBJ2-3; 9 bases agree with TRBD2. Looked up from germline, CDR1 is MRHNA and CDR2 is SNTAGT. V shed 4 bases, J shed 2 bases, and the junction held 1 base outside the gene matches. The CDR3 has 14 amino acids. CDR3 nucleotide sequence: TGTGCCAGCAGTGCTAGCGGGACCACAGATACGCAGTATTTT. As protein: CASSASGTTDTQYF.

This clone was found once. The CDR3 sequence: CASSLWNVGQGNLGAKNIQYF. CDR3 nucleotide sequence: TGCGCCAGCAGCTTGTGGAATGTGGGACAGGGTAATTTAGGTGCCAAAAACATTCAGTACTTC. This sequence joins TRBV5-1 and TRBJ2-4, with 9 bases lining up with TRBD1. The ends lost 1 base at V and 1 base at J; junction bases unmatched: 18. CDR1 and CDR2 from the germline V gene are SGHRS and YFSETQ. The CDR3 has 21 amino acids.

V usage is TRBV19 and J usage is TRBJ1-1, with TRBD1 as a possible D gene (5 bases). Trimming removed 7 bases from V and 7 bases from J, with 13 bases in between. This CDR3 is 12 amino acids long. Germline loops: CDR1 LNHDA, CDR2 SQIVND (reference sequence). CDR3 sequence (DNA): TGTGCCAGTAAGTCCCCAGGGCTTGAAGCTTTCTTT. Its translation: CASKSPGLEAFF.

In this sample, this clone turned up many times. This chain connects TRBV27 to TRBJ1-2; D is ambiguous. The V end lost 6 bases, the J end lost 8 bases, and 13 bases lay between the germline ends. Germline V gene sequence: CDR1 MNHEY, CDR2 SMNVEV (reference sequence). The CDR3 runs to 12 residues. The CDR3: CASRETGRGYTF. As DNA, the CDR3 is TGTGCCAGCAGAGAGACGGGTAGGGGCTACACCTTC.

The genes are TRBV5-1 and TRBJ2-1; D might be TRBD1 (6 bases). V gave up 6 bases and J gave up 5 bases, with 15 bases separating them. Germline values: CDR1 SGHRS, CDR2 YFSETQ. This CDR3 region has 14 residues. The CDR3 protein is CASNSGTLNNEQFF. CDR3 coding DNA: TGCGCCAGCAACTCCGGGACACTGAACAATGAGCAGTTCTTC.

This chain links TRBV28 with TRBJ2-3; 10 positions match TRBD2. The CDR3 consists of 16 residues. The germline gives CDR1 MDHEN, CDR2 SYDVKM. V was clipped by 5 bases and J by 6 bases; unmatched bases: 11. The CDR3 bases are TGTGCCAGCAGTCCCGACCGACTAGCGGGTCGGGATACGCAGTATTTT. Its protein product is CASSPDRLAGRDTQYF.

This rearrangement joins TRBV7-9 to TRBJ2-7, with a possible D match to TRBD1 (5 bases). The germline V gene has CDR1 SEHNR and CDR2 FQNEAQ (reference sequence). The length of the CDR3 is 14 residues. V was trimmed by 0 bases and J by 7 bases, leaving 13 bases between them. The DNA for the CDR3 is TGTGCCAGCAGCTTAGCTGGGGCAGGGCTTGAGCAGTACTTC. Its translation is CASSLAGAGLEQYF.

V and J are TRBV19 and TRBJ1-4; TRBD1 aligns across 7 bases. The V gene end was trimmed by 5 bases and the J gene end by 0 bases; junction bases not matched to a gene: 3. The CDR3 has 15 amino acids. In germline, CDR1 is LNHDA, CDR2 SQIVND (reference sequence). CDR3 residues: CASSRQGATNEKLFF. CDR3 bases: TGTGCCAGTAGTCGACAGGGCGCAACTAATGAAAAACTGTTTTTT.

This chain connects TRBV12-3 or TRBV12-4 to TRBJ1-2; a possible D gene is TRBD1 (5 bases). The CDR3 has 12 amino acids. The V end lost 6 bases, the J end lost 7 bases, and 12 bases lay between the germline ends. CDR3: CASSQTAPGYTF. CDR3 DNA sequence: TGTGCCAGCAGCCAGACAGCTCCTGGCTACACCTTC.

This sequence joins TRBV7-9 and TRBJ2-5; D not certain. From germline, CDR1 is SEHNR and CDR2 FQNEAQ (reference sequence). V was pared by 1 base and J by 11 bases, with 8 bases between. This CDR3 comprises 11 residues. CDR3 nucleotide sequence: TGTGCCAGCAGCTTAGTGCTAGGACAGTACTTC. This encodes CASSLVLGQYF.

This clone has a handful of counts. V gene TRBV12-5 combines with J gene TRBJ2-7; TRBD1 matches 11 bases. The V segment lost 0 bases and the J segment 2 bases; nucleotides outside the gene matches: 9. CDR1 is LGHNT, CDR2 FRNRAP, per germline. This CDR3 comprises 18 residues. CDR3 sequence (DNA): TGTGCTAGTGGTTTGGTATTTTCCGGGACAGGGGGTCCCTACGAGCAGTACTTC. The encoded protein is CASGLVFSGTGGPYEQYF.

This sequence joins TRBV19 and TRBJ2-1; TRBD2 matches at 7 bases. The J segment lost 4 bases and the V segment lost 6 bases, leaving 3 bases of the junction unmatched. Looked up from germline, CDR1 is LNHDA and CDR2 is SQIVND (reference sequence). The length of the CDR3 is 13 residues. The CDR3: CASRTSAYNEQFF. CDR3 sequence (DNA): TGTGCCAGTAGAACTAGCGCGTACAATGAGCAGTTCTTC.

In its sample, this clone was seen once. The rearrangement uses TRBV6-5 and TRBJ2-7; D is uncertain. This CDR3 is built from 13 residues. V was trimmed by 8 bases and J by 4 bases, leaving 15 bases between them. Germline loops: CDR1 MNHEY, CDR2 SVGAGI. Here the CDR3 reads CASPSATEYEQYF. The CDR3 DNA follows: TGTGCCAGCCCAAGCGCGACGGAGTACGAGCAGTACTTC.

V and J are TRBV6-5 and TRBJ2-1, with a tentative D call TRBD1 (6 bases). CDR1 MNHEY and CDR2 SVGAGI come from the germline V gene. V gave up 5 bases and J gave up 5 bases, with 16 bases separating them. This CDR3 spans 15 amino acids. The CDR3: CASSHQGIVNNEQFF. CDR3 nucleotide sequence: TGTGCCAGCAGTCACCAGGGGATTGTTAACAATGAGCAGTTCTTC.

The chain couples TRBV6-5 to TRBJ2-2, with a weak D call TRBD2 (5 bases). The V end lost 4 bases, the J end lost 7 bases, and 16 bases lay between the germline ends. CDR1 is MNHEY and CDR2 is SVGAGI in the germline V gene. The CDR3 loop spans 15 amino acids. CDR3: CASSFEGDNFGELFF. CDR3 nucleotides: TGTGCCAGCAGTTTTGAGGGAGATAATTTCGGGGAGCTGTTTTTT.

CDR3 region: CASSPTSGTYEQYF. The CDR3 nucleotides are TGTGCCAGCAGTCCGACTAGCGGAACATACGAGCAGTACTTC. V usage is TRBV28 and J usage is TRBJ2-7; 9 bases align to TRBD2. The junction had 6 bases not matched to a gene; V was cut back by 5 bases and J by 4 bases. Germline-derived CDR1 and CDR2 are MDHEN and SYDVKM. This CDR3 comprises 14 residues.

The chain is built from TRBV7-2 and TRBJ2-1; weak D call: TRBD1 (7 bases). Germline-derived CDR1 and CDR2 are SGHTA and FQGNSA. Trimming stripped 5 bases from V and 0 bases from J, with 11 bases between. This CDR3 has 15 amino acids. CDR3 DNA: TGTGCCAGCAGCGCGGGACAGAGCTCCTACAATGAGCAGTTCTTC. It specifies CASSAGQSSYNEQFF.

This clone appeared a few times. V and J are TRBV7-7 and TRBJ2-5; 12 nucleotides line up with TRBD2. This CDR3 is 15 amino acids long. Germline CDR1 SSHAT, CDR2 FNYEAQ (reference sequence). V was pared by 4 bases and J by 4 bases, with 4 bases of the junction left unmatched. The CDR3 here is CASSSGLAGRETQYF. CDR3 bases: TGTGCCAGCAGCTCCGGACTAGCGGGAAGAGAGACCCAGTACTTC.

The CDR3: CSVEMRLAGEGQYF. Written as DNA, the CDR3 is TGCAGCGTTGAAATGAGACTAGCGGGAGAGGGGCAGTACTTC. The genes are TRBV29-1 and TRBJ2-7; 12 bases fit TRBD2. CDR3 size: 14 residues. V shed 2 bases, J shed 9 bases, and the junction held 8 bases outside the gene matches. Germline lookup yields CDR1 SQVTM and CDR2 ANQGSEA.

This chain joins TRBV14 and TRBJ1-2, with D unresolved. Trimming removed 6 bases at V and 3 bases at J, with 17 bases between. Germline V gene sequence: CDR1 SGHDN, CDR2 FVKESK. CDR3 length equals 15 residues. The CDR3 is CASSRAGGLYYGYTF. The CDR3 nucleotides read TGTGCCAGCAGTCGGGCGGGAGGGCTCTACTATGGCTACACCTTC.

The V gene is TRBV28, the J gene TRBJ2-2, with 10 bases matching TRBD1. With 3 bases clipped from V and 11 bases from J, the junction kept 6 bases outside the gene matches. Germline V lookup: CDR1 MDHEN, CDR2 SYDVKM. The CDR3 totals 14 residues. CDR3 coding DNA: TGTGCCAGCAGTTTGACAGGGGGCCGCTTAGAGCTGTTTTTT. Its protein is CASSLTGGRLELFF.